At least ten counts were recorded for the clone carrying this T cell receptor (beta chain). Its antigen remains unknown. The data derive from a study of T cell repertoires in cytomegalovirus infection. General study findings and limits: Individuals carrying CMV plus the relevant HLA were identified by cumulative frequency of public TCR beta families.

TCRdb analysed the reads with MiXCR anew, one entry per CDR3 protein. This sample has tens of thousands of distinct CDR3 sequences, with roughly 20% found just once. V was cut by 1 base and J by 3 bases, with 7 bases left in between. The CDR3 runs 15 residues. Germline V lookup: CDR1 SGHTA, CDR2 FQGNSA. The V call is TRBV7-2, the J call TRBJ1-6; D may be TRBD1 (5 bases). Here the sequenced sample was CD8+ T cells from cultured PBMCs, taken from culture after CMV antigen stimulation. The TCR sequence derives from a human donor in good health (CMV status not recorded). Some clones in this sample may be carry-over from other donors' samples. The CDR3 here is CASSLDRIYNSPLHF. The CDR3 nucleotides are TGTGCCAGCAGCTTAGACAGGATCTATAATTCACCCCTCCACTTT.